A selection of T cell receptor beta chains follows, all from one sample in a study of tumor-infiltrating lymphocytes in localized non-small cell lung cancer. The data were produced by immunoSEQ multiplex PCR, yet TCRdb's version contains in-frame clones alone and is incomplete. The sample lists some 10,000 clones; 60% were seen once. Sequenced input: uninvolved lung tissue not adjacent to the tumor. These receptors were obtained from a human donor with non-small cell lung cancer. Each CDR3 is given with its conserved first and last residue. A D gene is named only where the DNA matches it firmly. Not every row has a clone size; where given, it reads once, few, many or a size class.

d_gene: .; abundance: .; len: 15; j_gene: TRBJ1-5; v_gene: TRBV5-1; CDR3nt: TGCGCCAGCAGCTTCACCGGGTCCCCCCCATGGCCCCAGCATTTT; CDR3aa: CASSFTGSPPWPQHF
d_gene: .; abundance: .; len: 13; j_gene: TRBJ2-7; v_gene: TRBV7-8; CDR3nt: TGTGCCAGCAGCTTAGGCGGAGGCTACGAGCAGTACTTC; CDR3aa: CASSLGGGYEQYF
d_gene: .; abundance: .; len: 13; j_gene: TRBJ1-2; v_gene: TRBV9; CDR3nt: TGTGCCAGCAGTAGAGGGGGTGTTAGTGGCTACACCTTC; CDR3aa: CASSRGGVSGYTF
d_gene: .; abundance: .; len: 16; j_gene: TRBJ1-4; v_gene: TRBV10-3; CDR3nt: TGTGCCATCAGTGAGTCCCGGGGAGCAACTAATGAAAAACTGTTTTTT; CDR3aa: CAISESRGATNEKLFF
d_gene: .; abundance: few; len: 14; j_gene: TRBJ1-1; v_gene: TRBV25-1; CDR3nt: TGTGCCAGCAGTGAATCGGGCGAGAACACTGAAGCTTTCTTT; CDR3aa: CASSESGENTEAFF
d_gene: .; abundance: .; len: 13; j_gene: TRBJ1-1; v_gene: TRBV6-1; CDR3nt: TGTGCCAGCAGTGTGTGGGTGAACACTGAAGCTTTCTTT; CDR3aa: CASSVWVNTEAFF
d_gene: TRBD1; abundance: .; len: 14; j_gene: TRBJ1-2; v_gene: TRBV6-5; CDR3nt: TGTGCCAGCAGCCCGGTGAGGGACAGCCGTGGCTACACCTTC; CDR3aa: CASSPVRDSRGYTF
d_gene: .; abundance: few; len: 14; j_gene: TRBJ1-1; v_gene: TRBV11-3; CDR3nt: TGTGCCAGCAGCCCCCGGGCCCCGAACACTGAAGCTTTCTTT; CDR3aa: CASSPRAPNTEAFF
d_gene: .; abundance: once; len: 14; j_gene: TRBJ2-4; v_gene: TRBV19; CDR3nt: TGTGCCAGTAGTTCCCGGGACACCAAAAACATTCAGTACTTC; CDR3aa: CASSSRDTKNIQYF
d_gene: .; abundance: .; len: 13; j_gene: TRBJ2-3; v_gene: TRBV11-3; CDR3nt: TGTGCCAGCAGCTTTTGGGAAAAAGATACGCAGTATTTT; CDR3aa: CASSFWEKDTQYF
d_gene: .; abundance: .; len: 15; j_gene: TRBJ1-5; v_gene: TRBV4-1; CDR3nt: TGCGCCAGCAGCCAAGATCAGGGGACGTTTCAGCCCCAGCATTTT; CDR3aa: CASSQDQGTFQPQHF
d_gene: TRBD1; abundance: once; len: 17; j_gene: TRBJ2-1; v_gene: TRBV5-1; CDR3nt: TGCGCCAGCAGCTCAATACCGGGACAGGGTATCTACAATGAGCAGTTCTTC; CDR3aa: CASSSIPGQGIYNEQFF
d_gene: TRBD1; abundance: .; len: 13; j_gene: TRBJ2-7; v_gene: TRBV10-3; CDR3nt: TGTGCCGCCGCCGGGACAGGTCCCCCCGAGCAGTACTTC; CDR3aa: CAAAGTGPPEQYF
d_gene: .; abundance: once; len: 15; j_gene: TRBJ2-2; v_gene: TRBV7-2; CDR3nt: TGTGCCAGCAGCTTAAGTCGGTCGAACACCGGGGAGCTGTTTTTT; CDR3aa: CASSLSRSNTGELFF
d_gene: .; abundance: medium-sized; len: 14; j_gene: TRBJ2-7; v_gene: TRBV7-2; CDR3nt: TGTGCCAGCAGCAACTTCCGAGGCTCCTACGAGCAGTACTTC; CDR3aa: CASSNFRGSYEQYF
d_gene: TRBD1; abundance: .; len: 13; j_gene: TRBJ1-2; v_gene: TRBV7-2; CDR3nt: TGTGCCAGCAGCAGGGACAGGGTCCGTGGCTACACCTTC; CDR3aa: CASSRDRVRGYTF
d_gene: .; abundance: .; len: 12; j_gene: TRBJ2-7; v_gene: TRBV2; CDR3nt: TGTGCCAGCAAGGTGTTCGGCTACGAGCAGTACTTC; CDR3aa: CASKVFGYEQYF
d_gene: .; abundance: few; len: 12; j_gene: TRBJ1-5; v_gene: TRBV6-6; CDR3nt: TGTGCCAGTAGTGGATCCAATCAGCCCCAGCATTTT; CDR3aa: CASSGSNQPQHF
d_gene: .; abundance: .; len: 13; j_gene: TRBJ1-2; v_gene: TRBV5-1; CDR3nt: TGCGCCAGCAGCCCCGACAGTAACTATGGCTACACCTTC; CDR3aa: CASSPDSNYGYTF
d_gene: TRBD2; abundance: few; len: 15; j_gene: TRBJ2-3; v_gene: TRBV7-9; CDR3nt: TGTGCCAGCAGCTTCCAGCGGGGGGGCACAGATACGCAGTATTTT; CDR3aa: CASSFQRGGTDTQYF
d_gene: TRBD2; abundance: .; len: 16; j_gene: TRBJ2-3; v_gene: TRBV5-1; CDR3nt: TGCGCCAGCAGCTTGCTAAGCGGGGGGGCCGCAGATACGCAGTATTTT; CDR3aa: CASSLLSGGAADTQYF
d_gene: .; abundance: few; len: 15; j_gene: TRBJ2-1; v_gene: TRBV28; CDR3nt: TGTGCCAGCAGTTTTTGGGATCGGTCCTACAATGAGCAGTTCTTC; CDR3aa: CASSFWDRSYNEQFF
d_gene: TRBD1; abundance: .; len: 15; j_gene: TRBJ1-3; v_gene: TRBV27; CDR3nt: TGTGCCAGCAGTTTAACAGGGGGCGCTGGAAACACCATATATTTT; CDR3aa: CASSLTGGAGNTIYF
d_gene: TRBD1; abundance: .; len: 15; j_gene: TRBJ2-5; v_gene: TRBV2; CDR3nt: TGTGCCAGCAGTGAATTTACGAGGGGGCCAGAGACCCAGTACTTC; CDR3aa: CASSEFTRGPETQYF
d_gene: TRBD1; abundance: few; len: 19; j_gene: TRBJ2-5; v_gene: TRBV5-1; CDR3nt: TGCGCCAGCAGGTTAACTCCAGGGGGCGCCACGCGGTACCAAGAGACCCAGTACTTC; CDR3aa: CASRLTPGGATRYQETQYF
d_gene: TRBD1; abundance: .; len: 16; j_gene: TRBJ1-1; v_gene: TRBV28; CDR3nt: TGTGCCAGCAGTTCCGGGACAGGGTTGATGGGCACTGAAGCTTTCTTT; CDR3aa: CASSSGTGLMGTEAFF
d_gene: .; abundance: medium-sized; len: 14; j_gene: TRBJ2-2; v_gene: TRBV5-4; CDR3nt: TGTGCCAGCAGCTTCGGGGCCGACACCGGGGAGCTGTTTTTT; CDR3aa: CASSFGADTGELFF
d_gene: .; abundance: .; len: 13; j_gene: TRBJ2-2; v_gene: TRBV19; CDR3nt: TGTGCCAGTACCCGGGGGTACACCGGGGAGCTGTTTTTT; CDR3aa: CASTRGYTGELFF
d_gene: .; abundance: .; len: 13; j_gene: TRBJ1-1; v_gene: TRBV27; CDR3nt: TGTGCCAGCAGTTTTTGGGATAACACTGAAGCTTTCTTT; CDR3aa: CASSFWDNTEAFF
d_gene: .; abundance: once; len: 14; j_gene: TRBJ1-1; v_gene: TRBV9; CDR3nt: TGTGCCAGCAGCGTTGAATTAAGAGACACTGAAGCTTTCTTT; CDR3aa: CASSVELRDTEAFF
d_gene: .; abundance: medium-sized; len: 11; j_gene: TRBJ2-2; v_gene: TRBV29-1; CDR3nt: TGCAGCGTCAAGACAGGCCCGGAGCTGTTTTTT; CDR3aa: CSVKTGPELFF
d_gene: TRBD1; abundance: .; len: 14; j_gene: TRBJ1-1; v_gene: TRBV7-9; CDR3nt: TGTGCCAGCAGCCCGGGACAGGTGAACACTGAAGCTTTCTTT; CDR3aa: CASSPGQVNTEAFF
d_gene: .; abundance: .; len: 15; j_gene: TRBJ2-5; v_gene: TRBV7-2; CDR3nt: TGTGCCAGCAGCTTAGCGAGAGGACACCTAGAGACCCAGTACTTC; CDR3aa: CASSLARGHLETQYF
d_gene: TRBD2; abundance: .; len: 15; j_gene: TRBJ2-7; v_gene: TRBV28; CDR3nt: TGTGCCAGCATTCGCGGGGGAGCGGTTCCCTCGGGCCAGTACTTC; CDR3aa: CASIRGGAVPSGQYF
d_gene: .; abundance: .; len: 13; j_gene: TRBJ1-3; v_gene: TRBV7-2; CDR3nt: TGTGCCAGCAGCTTATCAGGGGCCAACACCATATATTTT; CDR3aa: CASSLSGANTIYF
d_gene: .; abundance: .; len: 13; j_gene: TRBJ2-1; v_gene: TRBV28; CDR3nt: TGTGCCAGCAGTTTGCGTAACTACAATGAGCAGTTCTTC; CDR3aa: CASSLRNYNEQFF
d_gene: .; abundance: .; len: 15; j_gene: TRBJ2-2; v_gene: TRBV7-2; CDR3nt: TGTGCCAGCACCTCCCTCAGGGGAGGGACCGGGGAGCTGTTTTTT; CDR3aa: CASTSLRGGTGELFF
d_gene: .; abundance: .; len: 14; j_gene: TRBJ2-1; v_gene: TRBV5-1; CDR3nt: TGCGCCAGCAGCTTAAACGGGGACTACAATGAGCAGTTCTTC; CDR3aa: CASSLNGDYNEQFF
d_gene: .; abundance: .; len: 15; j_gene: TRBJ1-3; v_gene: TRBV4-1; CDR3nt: TGCGCCAGCAGCCAAGACCGGGCTCCGGGAAACACCATATATTTT; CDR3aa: CASSQDRAPGNTIYF
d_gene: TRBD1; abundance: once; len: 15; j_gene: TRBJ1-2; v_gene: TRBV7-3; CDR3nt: TGTGCCAGCAGCCAACAGGGGGCGGAAAACTATGGCTACACCTTC; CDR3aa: CASSQQGAENYGYTF
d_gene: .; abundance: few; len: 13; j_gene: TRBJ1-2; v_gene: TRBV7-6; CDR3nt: TGTGCCAGCAGCCAGGCTGCGACCTATGGCTACACCTTC; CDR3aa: CASSQAATYGYTF
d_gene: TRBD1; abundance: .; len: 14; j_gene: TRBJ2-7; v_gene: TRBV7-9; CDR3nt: TGTGCCAGCAGCTCGGGACAGGGATTCTACGAGCAGTACTTC; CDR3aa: CASSSGQGFYEQYF
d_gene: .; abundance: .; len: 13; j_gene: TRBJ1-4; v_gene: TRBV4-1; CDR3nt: TGCGCCAGCAGCCAAGGGAGTAGTGAAAAACTGTTTTTT; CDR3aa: CASSQGSSEKLFF
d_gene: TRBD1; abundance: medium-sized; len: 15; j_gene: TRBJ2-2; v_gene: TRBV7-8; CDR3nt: TGTGCCAGCAGCTTAGACAGGGGGCTTGGCGGGGAGCTGTTTTTT; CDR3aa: CASSLDRGLGGELFF
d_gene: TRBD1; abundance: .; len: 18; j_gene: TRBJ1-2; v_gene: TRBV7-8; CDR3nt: TGTGCCAGCAGCGCCTCTCTCGGGACAGGCGGAACTAACTATGGCTACACCTTC; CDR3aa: CASSASLGTGGTNYGYTF
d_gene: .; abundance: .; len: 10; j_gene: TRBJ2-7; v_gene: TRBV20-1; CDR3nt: TGCAGTGCTAGAGGCTACGAGCAGTACTTC; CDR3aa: CSARGYEQYF
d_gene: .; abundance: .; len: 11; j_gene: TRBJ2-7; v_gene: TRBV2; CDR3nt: TGTGCCAGCAGTGTGGGGTCCGAGCAGTACTTC; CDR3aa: CASSVGSEQYF
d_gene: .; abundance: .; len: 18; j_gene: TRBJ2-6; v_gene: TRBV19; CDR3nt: TGTGCCAGTAGGCTAAGGGTCAGTGATCCCTCTGGGGCCAACGTCCTGACTTTC; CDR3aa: CASRLRVSDPSGANVLTF
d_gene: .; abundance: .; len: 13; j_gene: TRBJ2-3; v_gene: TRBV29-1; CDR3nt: TGCAGCGTCGAGGTTATCGGGCCTGATACGCAGTATTTT; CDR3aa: CSVEVIGPDTQYF
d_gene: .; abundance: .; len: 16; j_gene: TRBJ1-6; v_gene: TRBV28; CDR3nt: TGTGCCGGATCGACCGGGGGGAGCTCCTATAATTCACCCCTCCACTTT; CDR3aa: CAGSTGGSSYNSPLHF
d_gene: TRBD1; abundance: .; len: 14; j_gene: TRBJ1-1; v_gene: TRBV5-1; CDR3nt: TGCGCCAGCAGCGCCCAGGGGGGGAACACTGAAGCTTTCTTT; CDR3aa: CASSAQGGNTEAFF
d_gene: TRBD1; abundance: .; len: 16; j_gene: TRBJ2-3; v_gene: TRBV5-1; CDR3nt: TGCGCCAGCAGCTTCAGGGGGAATACGGCCACAGATACGCAGTATTTT; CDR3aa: CASSFRGNTATDTQYF
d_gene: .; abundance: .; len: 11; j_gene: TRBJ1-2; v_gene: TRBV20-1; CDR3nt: TGCAGTGCTACCTCGGGCGCGGGCTACACCTTC; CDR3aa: CSATSGAGYTF
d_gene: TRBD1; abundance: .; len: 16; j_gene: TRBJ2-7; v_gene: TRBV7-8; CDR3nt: TGTGCCAGCAGCCCACTAATACAGGGGGCTACCTACGAGCAGTACTTC; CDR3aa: CASSPLIQGATYEQYF
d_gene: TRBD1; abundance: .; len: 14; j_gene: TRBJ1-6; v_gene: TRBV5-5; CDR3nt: TGTGCCAGCATCCAGGGACAGAGTAATTCACCCCTCCACTTT; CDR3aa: CASIQGQSNSPLHF
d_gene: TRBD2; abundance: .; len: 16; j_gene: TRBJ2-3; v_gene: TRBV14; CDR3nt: TGTGCCAGCAGCATTGGGACTAGCGTAAGCACAGATACGCAGTATTTT; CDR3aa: CASSIGTSVSTDTQYF
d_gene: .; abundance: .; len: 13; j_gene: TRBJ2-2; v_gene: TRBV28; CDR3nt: TGTGCCAGCAGTTTACCCCCACCCGGGGAGCTGTTTTTT; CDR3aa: CASSLPPPGELFF